This T cell receptor beta chain comes out of a study of OX40 agonist ivuxolimab in advanced cancers. Overall study: Each patient was given ivuxolimab into a vein every 2 weeks, at 0.01 to 10 mg/kg.

Data came from immunoSEQ multiplex PCR; TCRdb stores just in-frame clones and leaves some out. Here the sample spans 90,000 to 100,000 clones, about four fifths being singletons. Per germline, CDR1 MNHNS and CDR2 SASEGT. The CDR3 has 13 residues. Trimming took 6 bases from V and 9 from J, leaving 12 bases between them. V is TRBV6-1 and J is TRBJ1-6; tentative D call: TRBD1 (5 bases). The sample was CD4+ or CD8+ T cells sorted from blood, taken in a trial of the OX40 agonist ivuxolimab. The sequence was collected from an adult with an advanced solid tumor such as melanoma, head and neck, liver or kidney cancer. This CDR3 reads CASRSSGGSPLHF. CDR3 DNA sequence: TGTGCCAGCAGATCCAGTGGGGGTTCACCCCTCCACTTT.